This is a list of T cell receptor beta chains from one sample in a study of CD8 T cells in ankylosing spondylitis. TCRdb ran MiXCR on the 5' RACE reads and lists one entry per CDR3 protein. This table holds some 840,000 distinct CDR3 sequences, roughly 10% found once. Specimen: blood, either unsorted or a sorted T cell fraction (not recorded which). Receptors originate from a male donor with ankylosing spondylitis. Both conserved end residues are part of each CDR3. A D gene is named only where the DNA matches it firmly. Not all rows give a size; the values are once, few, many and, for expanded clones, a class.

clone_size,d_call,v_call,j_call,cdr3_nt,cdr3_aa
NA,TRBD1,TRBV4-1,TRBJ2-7,TGCGCCAGCAGCCAACCGGGACAGCGTAGCTCCTACGAGCAGTACTTC,CASSQPGQRSSYEQYF
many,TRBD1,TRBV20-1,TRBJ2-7,TGCAGTGCTAAAAAGGGGGCCGAGCAGTACTTC,CSAKKGAEQYF
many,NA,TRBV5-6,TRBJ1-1,TGTGCCAGCAGCTTGGTTGGGGGCCGTAACACTGAAGCTTTCTTT,CASSLVGGRNTEAFF
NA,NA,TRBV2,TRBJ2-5,TGTGCCAGCAGTGCTGACCACATTGGGACCCAGTACTTC,CASSADHIGTQYF
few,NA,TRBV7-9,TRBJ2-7,TGTGCCAGCAGCTTGAAACTCCTGCGGTTGTACTTC,CASSLKLLRLYF
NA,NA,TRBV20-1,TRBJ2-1,TGCAGTGCTACCTCCGGGAAGCTGCCCGGCAATGAGCAGTTCTTC,CSATSGKLPGNEQFF
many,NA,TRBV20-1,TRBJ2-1,TGCAGTGCTAGAGATATCCGTCGGCAGTACAATGAGCAGTTCTTC,CSARDIRRQYNEQFF
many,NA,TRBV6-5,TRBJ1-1,TGTGCCAGCAGTTACGGACAGACTGAAGCTTTCTTT,CASSYGQTEAFF
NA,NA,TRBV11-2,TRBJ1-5,TGTGCCAGCAGCCCAAGATACGGTGGCAATCAGCCCCAGCATTTT,CASSPRYGGNQPQHF
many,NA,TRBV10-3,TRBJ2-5,TGTGCCATCAGTGCAGGGAAGGAGACCCAGTACTTC,CAISAGKETQYF
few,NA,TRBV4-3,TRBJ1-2,TGCGCCAGCAGCCTATCGACAGGATCTCTTGGAAACTATGGCTACACCTTC,CASSLSTGSLGNYGYTF
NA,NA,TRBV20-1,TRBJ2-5,TGCAGTGCCTGGCCCAGGAGCGGCTGGGAGACCCAGTACTTC,CSAWPRSGWETQYF
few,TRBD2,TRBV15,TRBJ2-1,TGTGCCACCAGCAGAGATGCAGGACTAGCAGGGTATGAGCAGTTCTTC,CATSRDAGLAGYEQFF
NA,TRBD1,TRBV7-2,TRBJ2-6,TGTGCCAGCAGGGACAGGGTTCCTGGGGCCAACGTCCTGACTTTC,CASRDRVPGANVLTF
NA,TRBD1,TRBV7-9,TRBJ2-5,TGTGCCAGCAGCTCGACAGGGCCCACAGAGACCCAGTACTTC,CASSSTGPTETQYF
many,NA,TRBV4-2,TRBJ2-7,TGTGCCAGCAGCCAAGACGTCGGGGGCGGGACATCCTACGAGCAGTACTTC,CASSQDVGGGTSYEQYF
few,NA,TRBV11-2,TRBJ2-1,TGTGCCAGCAGCTTACTACTCACCAACAATGAGCAGTTCTTC,CASSLLLTNNEQFF
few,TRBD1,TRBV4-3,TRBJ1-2,TGCGCCAGCAGCCCGGGACAGCCGATACGGGGCTACACCTTC,CASSPGQPIRGYTF
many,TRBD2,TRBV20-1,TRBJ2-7,TGCAGTGCTAGACCGCCCCGGGGACTAGCGGGAGGTCTATACGAGCAGTACTTC,CSARPPRGLAGGLYEQYF
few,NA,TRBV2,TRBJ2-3,TGTGCCAGCAGTGAAGCGCTGGGGCAGGGAATGGAGGCGCAGTATTTT,CASSEALGQGMEAQYF
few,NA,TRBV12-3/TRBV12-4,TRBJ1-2,TGTGCCAGCAGTCCGAGACGGCCCTATGGCTACACCTTC,CASSPRRPYGYTF
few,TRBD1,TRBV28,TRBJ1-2,TGTGCCAGCAGCGGACAGGGGGAGGCGAATGGCTACACCTTC,CASSGQGEANGYTF
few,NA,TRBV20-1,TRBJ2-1,TGCAGTGCTAAAGGGCCCGGAGGGGTCAATGAGCAGTTCTTC,CSAKGPGGVNEQFF
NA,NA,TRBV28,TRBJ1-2,TGTGCCAGCAGTTGGTCAGGGCCAAACGGCGGCTATGGCTACACCTTC,CASSWSGPNGGYGYTF
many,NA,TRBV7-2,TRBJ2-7,TGTGCCAGCAGCCCCGCGGGTAGTTTCTCCTACGAGCAGTACTTC,CASSPAGSFSYEQYF
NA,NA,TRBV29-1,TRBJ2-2,TGCAGCGTTGAGGAGTATATCGGGGAGCTGTTTTTT,CSVEEYIGELFF
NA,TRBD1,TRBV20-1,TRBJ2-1,TGCAGTGCGGCCCGGACAGGTAGCTCCTACAATGAGCAGTTCTTC,CSAARTGSSYNEQFF
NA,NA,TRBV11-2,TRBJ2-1,TGTGCCAGCAGCTTAAGGGCGGGGAGGTCCTACAATGAGCAGTTCTTC,CASSLRAGRSYNEQFF
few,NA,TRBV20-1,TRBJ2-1,TGCAGTGCTAGAGACGTACAAGATGAGCAGTTCTTC,CSARDVQDEQFF
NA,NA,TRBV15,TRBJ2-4,TGTGCCACCAGCACGGGACAAATAGCCAAAAACATTCAGTACTTC,CATSTGQIAKNIQYF
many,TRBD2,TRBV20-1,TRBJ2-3,TGCAGTGCAAGACCACTTGGGAGGGGCAGGGATACGCAGTATTTT,CSARPLGRGRDTQYF
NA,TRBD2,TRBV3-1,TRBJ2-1,TGTGCCAGCAGCCAAGTCGGCGGGGGGGCTAATGAGCAGTTCTTC,CASSQVGGGANEQFF
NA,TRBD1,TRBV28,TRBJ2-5,TGTGCCAGCAGTTTACGCTCTCCGGGACAGTACTGGGAGACCCAGTACTTC,CASSLRSPGQYWETQYF
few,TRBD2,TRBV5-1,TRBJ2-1,TGCGCCAGCAGCTTGTCCGTGGGGGGGAATGAGCAGTTCTTC,CASSLSVGGNEQFF
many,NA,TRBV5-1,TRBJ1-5,TGCGCCAGCAGCTTAGAAGGGAGTGATCAGCCCCAGCATTTT,CASSLEGSDQPQHF
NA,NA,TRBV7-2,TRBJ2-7,TGTGCCAGCAGCTTAGGGTACATCACCTACGAGCAGTACTTC,CASSLGYITYEQYF
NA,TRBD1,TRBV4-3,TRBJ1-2,TGCGCCAGCAGCCGGGGGGACAGCCCCTATGGCTACACCTTC,CASSRGDSPYGYTF
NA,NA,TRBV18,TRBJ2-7,TGTGCCAGCTCACCCGGGACAAGTCCCTACGAGCAGTACTTC,CASSPGTSPYEQYF
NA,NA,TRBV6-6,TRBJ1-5,TGTGCCAGCCTCGCGGGCCTTAATCAGCCCCAGCATTTT,CASLAGLNQPQHF
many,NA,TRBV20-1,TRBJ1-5,TGCAGTCCGATTGCCCTCAATCAGCCCCAGCATTTT,CSPIALNQPQHF
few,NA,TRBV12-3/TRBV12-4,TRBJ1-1,TGTGCCAGCAGTTTAAGGGGAATAGACACTGAAGCTTTCTTT,CASSLRGIDTEAFF
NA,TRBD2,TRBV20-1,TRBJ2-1,TGCAGTGCCACCTTTCGCGGGGGACGCTCCTACAATGAGCAGTTCTTC,CSATFRGGRSYNEQFF
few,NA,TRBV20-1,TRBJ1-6,TGCAGTGCTAGAGTTCTCAGATATAATTCACCCCTCCACTTT,CSARVLRYNSPLHF
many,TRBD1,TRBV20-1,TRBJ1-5,TGCAGTGCTCCCCCAGGGGGCAGATTAGACCAGCCCCAGCATTTT,CSAPPGGRLDQPQHF
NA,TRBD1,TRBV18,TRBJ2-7,TGTGCCAGCTCACACACTGATGGGACAGGGTGCATGGACGAGCAGTACTTC,CASSHTDGTGCMDEQYF
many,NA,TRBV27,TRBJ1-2,TGTGCCAGCAGTTTGGTGGAGGGGAGGAGCTACACCTTC,CASSLVEGRSYTF
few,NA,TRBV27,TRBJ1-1,TGTGCCAGCAGAGACAGGAGCACTGAAGCTTTCTTT,CASRDRSTEAFF
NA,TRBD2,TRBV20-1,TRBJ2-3,TGCAGTGCTAGAGAACCGGGACTAGCTCTTCCAGATACGCAGTATTTT,CSAREPGLALPDTQYF
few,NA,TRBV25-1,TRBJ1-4,TGTGCCAGCAGTGAATTGGGGGGGGGTGAAAAACTGTTTTTT,CASSELGGGEKLFF
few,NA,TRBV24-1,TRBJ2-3,TGTGCCACCGGGGGGACCTTGTACACAGATACGCAGTATTTT,CATGGTLYTDTQYF
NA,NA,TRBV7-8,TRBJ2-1,TGTGCCAGCAGCTTAGCCCTCCCGGACCCCCATGAGCAGTTCTTC,CASSLALPDPHEQFF